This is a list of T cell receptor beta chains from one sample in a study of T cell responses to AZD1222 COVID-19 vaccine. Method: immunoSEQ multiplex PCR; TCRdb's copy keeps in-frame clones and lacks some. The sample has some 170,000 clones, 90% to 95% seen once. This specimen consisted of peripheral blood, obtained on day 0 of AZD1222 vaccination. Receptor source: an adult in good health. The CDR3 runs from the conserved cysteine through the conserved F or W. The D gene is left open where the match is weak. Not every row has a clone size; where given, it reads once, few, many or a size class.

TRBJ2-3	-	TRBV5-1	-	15	CASSPGTTSTDTQYF	TGCGCCAGCAGCCCCGGGACAACGAGCACAGATACGCAGTATTTT
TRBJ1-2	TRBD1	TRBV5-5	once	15	CASSLGQGASGGYTF	TGTGCCAGCAGCTTGGGACAGGGGGCCTCGGGTGGCTACACCTTC
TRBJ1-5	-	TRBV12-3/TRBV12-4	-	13	CASSLGGTQPQHF	TGTGCCAGCAGTTTAGGGGGTACTCAGCCCCAGCATTTT
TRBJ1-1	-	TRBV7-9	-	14	CASPLTGVNTEAFF	TGTGCCAGCCCTTTAACGGGGGTGAACACTGAAGCTTTCTTT
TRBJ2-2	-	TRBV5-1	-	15	CASSFRTTNTGELFF	TGCGCCAGCAGTTTTAGGACTACGAACACCGGGGAGCTGTTTTTT
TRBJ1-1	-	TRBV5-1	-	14	CASSRGSGNTEAFF	TGCGCCAGCTCCCGGGGCTCCGGGAACACTGAAGCTTTCTTT
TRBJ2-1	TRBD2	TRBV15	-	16	CATSGGTGLAGNEQFF	TGTGCCACCAGCGGAGGGACGGGACTAGCGGGGAATGAGCAGTTCTTC
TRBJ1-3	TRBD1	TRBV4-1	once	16	CASSQGQAASGNTIYF	TGCGCCAGCAGCCAGGGACAGGCTGCCTCTGGAAACACCATATATTTT
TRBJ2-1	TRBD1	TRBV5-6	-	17	CASSLVPGQGAYNEQFF	TGTGCCAGCAGCTTGGTTCCGGGACAGGGGGCTTACAATGAGCAGTTCTTC
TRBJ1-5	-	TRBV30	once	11	CAWGQGQPQHF	TGTGCCTGGGGCCAAGGTCAGCCCCAGCATTTT
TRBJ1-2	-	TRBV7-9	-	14	CASSLWLGPFGYTF	TGTGCCAGCAGCTTATGGCTGGGCCCCTTTGGCTACACCTTC
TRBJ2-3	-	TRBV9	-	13	CASSAGFTDTQYF	TGTGCCAGCAGCGCCGGGTTCACAGATACGCAGTATTTT
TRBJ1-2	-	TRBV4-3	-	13	CASSQEGSYGYTF	TGCGCCAGCAGCCAAGAGGGCAGCTATGGCTACACCTTC
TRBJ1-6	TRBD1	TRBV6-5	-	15	CASSYGDRGNSPLHF	TGTGCCAGCAGTTATGGGGACAGGGGGAATTCACCCCTCCACTTT
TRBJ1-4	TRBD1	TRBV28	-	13	CASSLWQGALLFF	TGTGCCAGCAGTTTATGGCAGGGGGCTTTACTGTTTTTT
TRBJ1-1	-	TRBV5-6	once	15	CASSLAREGTGEAFF	TGTGCCAGCAGCTTGGCCAGGGAGGGTACAGGTGAAGCTTTCTTT
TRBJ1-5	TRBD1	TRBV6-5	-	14	CASTGQDSNQPQHF	TGTGCCAGCACGGGACAGGATAGCAATCAGCCCCAGCATTTT
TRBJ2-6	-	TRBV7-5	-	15	CARSRRGTGANVLTF	TGTGCCAGAAGCAGGAGGGGGACTGGGGCCAACGTCCTGACTTTC
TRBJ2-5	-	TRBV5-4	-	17	CASSLAGGGHVQETQYF	TGTGCCAGCAGCTTGGCTGGTGGAGGGCATGTCCAAGAGACCCAGTACTTC
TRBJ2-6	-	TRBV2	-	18	CASSETWGRPSGANVLTF	TGTGCCAGCAGTGAAACCTGGGGACGTCCCTCTGGGGCCAACGTCCTGACTTTC
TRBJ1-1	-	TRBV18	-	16	CASSSLEGVGDPEAFF	TGTGCCAGCTCATCGCTAGAGGGTGTTGGGGACCCTGAAGCTTTCTTT
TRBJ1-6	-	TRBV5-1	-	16	CASSLAGQGNNSPLHF	TGCGCCAGCAGCTTGGCCGGGCAGGGAAATAATTCACCCCTCCACTTT
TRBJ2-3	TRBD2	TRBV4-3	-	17	CASSLNGLAGGRDTQYF	TGCGCCAGCAGCCTTAACGGACTAGCGGGGGGCCGAGATACGCAGTATTTT
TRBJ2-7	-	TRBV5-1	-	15	CASTPGPDKPYEQYF	TGCGCCAGCACCCCCGGCCCGGACAAACCCTACGAGCAGTACTTC
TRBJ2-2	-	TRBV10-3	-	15	CAIRPDRTNTGELFF	TGTGCCATCAGACCTGACAGGACGAACACCGGGGAGCTGTTTTTT
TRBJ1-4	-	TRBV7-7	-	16	CASSSLAQGSNEKLFF	TGTGCCAGCAGCTCTCTAGCACAGGGATCTAATGAAAAACTGTTTTTT
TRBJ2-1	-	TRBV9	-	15	CASSPRGRGANEQFF	TGTGCCAGCAGCCCCCGGGGAAGGGGTGCTAATGAGCAGTTCTTC
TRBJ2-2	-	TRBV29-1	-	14	CSVDLRGNTGELFF	TGCAGCGTTGATCTTCGGGGGAACACCGGGGAGCTGTTTTTT
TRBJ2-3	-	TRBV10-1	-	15	CASSGGPSNTDTQYF	TGCGCCAGCAGTGGGGGACCGTCGAACACAGATACGCAGTATTTT
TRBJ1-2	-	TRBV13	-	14	CASSFLGSNYGYTF	TGTGCCAGCAGCTTTCTGGGGAGTAACTATGGCTACACCTTC
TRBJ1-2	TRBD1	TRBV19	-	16	CASSPAGQGGDYGYTF	TGTGCCAGTAGTCCAGCCGGACAGGGGGGGGACTATGGCTACACCTTC
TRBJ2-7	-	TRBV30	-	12	CAWSPRGNEQYF	TGTGCCTGGAGCCCGCGGGGCAACGAGCAGTACTTC
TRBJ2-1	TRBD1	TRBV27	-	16	CASSLSRQGSYNEQFF	TGTGCCAGCAGTTTATCCCGACAGGGGTCCTACAATGAGCAGTTCTTC
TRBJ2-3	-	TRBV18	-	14	CASSPSGGRVTQYF	TGTGCCAGCTCACCATCCGGGGGGCGGGTGACGCAGTATTTT
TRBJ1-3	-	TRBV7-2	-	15	CASSVGAKPGNTIYF	TGTGCCAGCAGCGTGGGGGCTAAACCAGGGAACACCATATATTTT
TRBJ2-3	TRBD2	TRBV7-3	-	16	CASSLQASGGADTQYF	TGTGCCAGCAGCTTACAGGCTAGCGGGGGGGCAGATACGCAGTATTTT
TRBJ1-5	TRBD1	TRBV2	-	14	CASRGQGYNQPQHF	TGTGCCAGCAGGGGACAGGGCTACAATCAGCCCCAGCATTTT
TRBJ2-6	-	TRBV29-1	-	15	CSVMDVSSGANVLTF	TGCAGCGTAATGGACGTAAGCTCTGGGGCCAACGTCCTGACTTTC
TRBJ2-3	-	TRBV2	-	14	CASSALGFTDTQYF	TGTGCCAGCAGTGCGCTTGGGTTCACAGATACGCAGTATTTT
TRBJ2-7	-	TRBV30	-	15	CAWSYTGQYLYEQYF	TGTGCCTGGAGCTACACAGGGCAATATCTCTACGAGCAGTACTTC